What follows are 15 T cell receptor beta chains derived from one specimen sequenced in a study of CD8+CD57+ T cells in acquired aplastic anemia. Before being chosen for sequencing, patients had shown CD8+CD57+ cell expansion by flow cytometry. CDR3 and TCR beta VDJ profiling relied on a genomic DNA template. Via MiXCR, TCRdb re-called the reads, giving one row per CDR3 protein. Of fewer than 250,000 distinct CDR3 sequences listed, roughly 50% are singletons. Material for sequencing was sorted CD4+, CD8+, or CD8+CD57+ T cells (not recorded which) from PBMCs. These receptors originate from a human donor with aplastic anemia.

This clonotype was found many times. The chain recombines TRBV5-6 with TRBJ2-6; D gene uncertain. The CDR3 spans 14 residues. V lost 3 bases to trimming and J lost 2 bases, with 6 bases between them. Germline CDR1 is SGHDT and CDR2 is YYEEEE. CDR3: CASSSLAGANVLTF. The CDR3 DNA reads as TGTGCCAGCAGCTCGCTAGCTGGGGCCAACGTCCTGACTTTC.

The sample holds many counts of this clonotype. The J gene is TRBJ1-1, the V gene TRBV5-1; D is undetermined. V lost 4 bases and J 4 bases, leaving 17 bases between the germline ends. Germline V gene data show CDR1 as SGHRS and CDR2 as YFSETQ. The CDR3 sequence is 15 residues long. In DNA form, the CDR3 reads TGCGCCAGCAGCACCTGGGGTGGGGTCGGCACTGAAGCTTTCTTT. It translates to CASSTWGGVGTEAFF. Together with reference TRBV5-1 and TRBJ1-1, the CDR3 gives the full variable domain: KAGVTQTPRYLIKTRGQQVTLSCSPISGHRSVSWYQQTPGQGLQFLFEYFSETQRNKGNFPGRFSGRQFSNSRSEMNVSTLELGDSALYLCASSTWGGVGTEAFFGQGTRLTVV.

In this sample, this clonotype turned up once. The missing conserved phenylalanine or tryptophan at the end of this CDR3 makes a read error likely. The V call is TRBV20-1, the J call TRBJ1-1, with D tentatively TRBD1 (6 bases). The germline V gene has CDR1 DFQATT and CDR2 SNEGSKA (reference sequence). The CDR3 has 15 amino acids. The CDR3 loop reads CVSSVRGQRNTEAFS. For the CDR3, the DNA is TGTGTCAGTAGTGTTCGCGGACAGAGGAACACTGAAGCTTTCTCT.

This clonotype has at least ten counts. The genes are TRBV20-1 and TRBJ1-6, with D tentatively TRBD1 (6 bases). V dropped 0 bases and J dropped 7 bases, with 16 bases sitting between them. The CDR3 runs to 16 residues. Germline V lookup: CDR1 DFQATT, CDR2 SNEGSKA (reference sequence). The CDR3 sequence is CSARDLDRRGNSPLHF. The CDR3 DNA is TGCAGTGCTAGAGATCTCGACCGGAGGGGGAATTCACCCCTCCACTTT.

This clonotype was detected only a few times. This rearrangement joins TRBV7-7 to TRBJ2-1; D not resolved. This CDR3 is built from 13 residues. Trimming took off 5 bases at V and 10 bases at J, with 15 bases between the two ends. Germline loops: CDR1 SSHAT, CDR2 FNYEAQ (reference sequence). As DNA, the CDR3 is TGTGCCAGCAGCAGCCAAATAGCCTCCGAGCAGTTCTTC. Its translation is CASSSQIASEQFF.

This clonotype has ten or more counts. This sequence joins TRBV7-9 and TRBJ1-4, with D hard to call. Per the germline V gene, CDR1 is SEHNR and CDR2 is FQNEAQ (reference sequence). The CDR3 consists of 15 residues. Trimming took off 8 bases at V and 1 base at J, with 14 bases between the two ends. As DNA, the CDR3 is TGTGCCAGCGTGAGAGGAGATGGAACTAATGAAAAACTGTTTTTT. Translated: CASVRGDGTNEKLFF.

The CDR3 loop is CASSLRYGTGVSEAFF. The CDR3 nucleotides read TGTGCCAGCAGCTTACGGTATGGGACAGGGGTTTCTGAAGCTTTCTTT. The chain employs TRBV7-9 and TRBJ1-1, with 10 bases lining up with TRBD1. The junction had 9 bases not matched to a gene; V was cut back by 2 bases and J by 6 bases. The CDR3 has 16 residues. From germline, CDR1 is SEHNR and CDR2 FQNEAQ (reference sequence).

The gene calls are TRBV6-6 and TRBJ2-5, with D tentatively TRBD2 (5 bases). Germline assignment: CDR1 MNHNY and CDR2 SVGAGI (reference sequence). The CDR3 extends over 13 amino acids. Trimming pared 7 bases from V and 7 bases from J, leaving 16 bases between. This chain's CDR3 is CASTQDFGVTQYF. As DNA, the CDR3 is TGTGCCAGCACCCAGGACTTCGGGGTGACCCAGTACTTC.

A word on this clonotype: The limits of the CDR3 on the DNA are not certain, so only TCRdb's listed CDR3 is given. The CDR3 sequence: CDSSFYICSARETGGYNSPLHF. The chain links TRBV5-6 to TRBJ1-6; the listed D gene, TRBD1, was not tested against the DNA. The germline gives CDR1 SGHDT, CDR2 YYEEEE. The CDR3 spans 22 residues, counting both ends.

CDR3 region: CASSRGQFDEQYF. The CDR3 nucleotides are TGTGCCAGCAGCCGCGGACAGTTCGACGAGCAGTACTTC. The rearrangement joins TRBV7-9 to TRBJ2-7; a possible D gene is TRBD1 (6 bases). Trimming stripped 5 bases from V and 5 bases from J, with 13 bases between. The germline CDR1 and CDR2 sequences are SEHNR and FQNEAQ (reference sequence). The CDR3 has 13 amino acids.

The chain links TRBV19 to TRBJ2-7; 8 bases fit TRBD1. Losses at the gene ends were 3 bases for V and 3 bases for J; bases not matched to a gene: 7. Per the germline V gene, CDR1 is LNHDA and CDR2 is SQIVND (reference sequence). This CDR3 comprises 15 residues. The CDR3 DNA reads TGTGCCAGTAGTATTGGACAGGGTTCAGTCTACGAGCAGTACTTC. As protein: CASSIGQGSVYEQYF.

Many counts were recorded for this clonotype. The chain uses TRBV28 and TRBJ1-6; D is uncertain. Germline CDR1 MDHEN, CDR2 SYDVKM. Trimming removed 7 bases at V and 4 bases at J, with 11 bases between. The CDR3 covers 14 residues. The chain's CDR3 is CASTRRRYNSPLHF. The CDR3 DNA is TGTGCCAGCACCCGACGACGGTATAATTCACCCCTCCACTTT. Together with reference TRBV28 and TRBJ1-6, the CDR3 gives the full variable domain: DVKVTQSSRYLVKRTGEKVFLECVQDMDHENMFWYRQDPGLGLRLIYFSYDVKMKEKGDIPEGYSVSREKKERFSLILESASTNQTSMYLCASTRRRYNSPLHFGNGTRLTVT.

Note on this clonotype: Being one base from a much bigger clone, this may be a read error. V gene TRBV6-5 combines with J gene TRBJ1-4, with 8 bases matching TRBD1. The CDR3 length is 16 residues. The trim removed 4 bases at V and 13 bases at J, leaving 17 bases unmatched. Germline CDR1 and CDR2: MNHEY and SVGAGI. CDR3 protein: CASSSQFSTGVARLFF. CDR3 in DNA: TGTGCCAGCAGTTCACAGTTTTCGACAGGGGTGGCAAGACTGTTTTTT.

This clonotype showed up many times. The CDR3 DNA reads TGTGCCAGCAGCCTTTCCGGGGCCGGCAATGAGCAGTTCTTC. It encodes CASSLSGAGNEQFF. V is TRBV7-3 and J is TRBJ2-1; D may correspond to TRBD1 or TRBD2 (5 bases each). Deletions cut 5 bases from V and 6 bases from J, with 14 bases between. The CDR3 is 14 amino acids. CDR1 is SGHTA and CDR2 is FQGTGA in the germline V gene.

Notes on this clonotype: A read error may account for a junction end that differs from germline. V and J are TRBV7-9 and TRBJ1-4; the D gene is possibly TRBD1 (5 bases). The CDR3 runs to 16 residues. CDR1 and CDR2 from the germline V gene are SEHNR and FQNEAQ (reference sequence). The DNA of the CDR3 is TGTGCCAGCAGCTACGCCCGGGGGGGTGTAGATGAAAAACTGTCTTTT. Its translation: CASSYARGGVDEKLSF.